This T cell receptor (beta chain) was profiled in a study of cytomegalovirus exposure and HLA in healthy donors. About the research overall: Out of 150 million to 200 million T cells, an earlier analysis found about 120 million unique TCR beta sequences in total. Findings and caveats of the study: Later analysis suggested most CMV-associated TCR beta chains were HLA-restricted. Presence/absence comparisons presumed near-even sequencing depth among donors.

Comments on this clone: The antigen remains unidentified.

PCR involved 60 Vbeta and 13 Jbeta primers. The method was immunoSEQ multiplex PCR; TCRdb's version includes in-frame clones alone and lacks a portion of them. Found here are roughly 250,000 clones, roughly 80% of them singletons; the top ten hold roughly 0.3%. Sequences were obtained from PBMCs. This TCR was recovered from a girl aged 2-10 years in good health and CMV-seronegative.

CDR3 nucleotides: TGTGCCAGCAGCTTACGGTGGAATCAGCCCCAGCATTTT. This encodes CASSLRWNQPQHF. The J gene is TRBJ1-5, the V gene TRBV7-2; D is uncertain. The CDR3 runs to 13 residues. Germline V gene sequence: CDR1 SGHTA, CDR2 FQGNSA. V lost 2 bases and J 4 bases, leaving 6 bases between the germline ends.